This paragraph reports one T cell receptor beta chain. Its antigen is not known. The data were taken from a study of T cell responses to AZD1222 COVID-19 vaccine. Sequencing used immunoSEQ multiplex PCR; TCRdb keeps in-frame clones, though not all of them. The top ten clones hold about 1.3% of a sample with approximately 79,000 clones, 80% to 90% of them seen once. Germline-derived CDR1 and CDR2 are MNHEY and SMNVEV (reference sequence). Trimming pared 5 bases from V and 6 bases from J, leaving 17 bases between. The CDR3 loop spans 14 amino acids. Second-dose groups at about 4 or about 12 weeks were pooled. Study-level findings and limits: Two doses of AZD1222 preceded a rise in Spike-specific TCR breadth and depth. Baseline antibody screening turned up just a handful of seropositive AZD1222 recipients. Clonal diversity was possibly underestimated, and white British individuals and females predominated among donors.

The TCR originated in an adult who received the AZD1222 COVID-19 vaccine. Sequencing was performed on peripheral blood, taken 28 days after the second AZD1222 dose. The chain combines TRBV27 with TRBJ2-7; D possibly corresponds to TRBD1 (6 bases). CDR3 residues: CASSPLLQGREQYF. CDR3 coding DNA: TGTGCCAGCAGTCCCCTTTTACAGGGACGCGAGCAGTACTTC.